This TCR beta chain was sequenced in a study of cytomegalovirus exposure and HLA in healthy donors. The study, taken as a whole, reports: A further, later analysis showed that HLA-associated TCR beta chains (compared with equally common others) were more clonally expanded.

Note on this clone: The target antigen is unknown.

These donors, healthy bone marrow donors, were studied. The PCR contained 60 Vbeta and 13 Jbeta primers. Clones were sequenced by immunoSEQ multiplex PCR, and TCRdb holds only the in-frame ones, with some missing. The sample includes around 200,000 clones, 83% of them seen just once. This CDR3 spans 15 amino acids. V was pared by 3 bases and J by 0 bases, with 9 bases between. In germline, CDR1 is MDHEN, CDR2 SYDVKM. The receptor comes from a girl between 10 and 17 years old in good health and CMV-seronegative. The chain recombines TRBV28 with TRBJ1-5; D is ambiguous. The source material was PBMCs. The CDR3 DNA reads as TGTGCCAGCAGTTTTGTCGGGAATAGCAATCAGCCCCAGCATTTT. This sequence encodes CASSFVGNSNQPQHF.